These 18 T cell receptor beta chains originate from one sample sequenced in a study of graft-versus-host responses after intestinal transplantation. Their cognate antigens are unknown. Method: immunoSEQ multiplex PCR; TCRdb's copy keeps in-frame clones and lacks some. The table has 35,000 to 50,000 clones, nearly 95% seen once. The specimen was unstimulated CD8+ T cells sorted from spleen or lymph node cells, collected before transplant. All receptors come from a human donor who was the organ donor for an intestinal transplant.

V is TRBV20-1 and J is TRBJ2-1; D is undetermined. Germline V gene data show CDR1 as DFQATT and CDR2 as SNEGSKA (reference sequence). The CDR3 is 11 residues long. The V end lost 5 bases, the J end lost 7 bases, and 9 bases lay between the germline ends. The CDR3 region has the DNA TGCAGTGCTTCCCGTTTGAATGAGCAGTTCTTC. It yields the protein CSASRLNEQFF.

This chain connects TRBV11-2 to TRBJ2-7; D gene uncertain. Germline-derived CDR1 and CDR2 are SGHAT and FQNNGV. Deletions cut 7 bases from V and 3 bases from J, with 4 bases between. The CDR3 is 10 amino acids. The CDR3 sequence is CASTGYEQYF. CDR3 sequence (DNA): TGTGCCAGCACGGGCTACGAGCAGTACTTC.

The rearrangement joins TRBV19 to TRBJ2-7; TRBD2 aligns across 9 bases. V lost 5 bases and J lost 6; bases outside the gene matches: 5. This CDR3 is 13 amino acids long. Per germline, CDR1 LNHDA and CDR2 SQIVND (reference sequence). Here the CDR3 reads CASSPAGGSEQYF. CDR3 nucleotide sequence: TGTGCCAGTAGTCCGGCGGGGGGGAGCGAGCAGTACTTC.

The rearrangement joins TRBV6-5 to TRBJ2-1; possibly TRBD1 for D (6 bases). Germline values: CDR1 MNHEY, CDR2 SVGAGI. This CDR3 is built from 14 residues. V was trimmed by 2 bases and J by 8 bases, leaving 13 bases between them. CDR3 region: CASSYSLGGYEQFF. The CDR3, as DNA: TGTGCCAGCAGTTACAGTTTAGGGGGATATGAGCAGTTCTTC.

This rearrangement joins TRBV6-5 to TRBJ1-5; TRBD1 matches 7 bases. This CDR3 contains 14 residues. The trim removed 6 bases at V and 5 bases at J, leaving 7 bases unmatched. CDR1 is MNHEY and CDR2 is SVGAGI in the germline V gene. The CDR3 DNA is TGTGCCAGCAGAGCTACAGGGGCGTATCAGCCCCAGCATTTT. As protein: CASRATGAYQPQHF.

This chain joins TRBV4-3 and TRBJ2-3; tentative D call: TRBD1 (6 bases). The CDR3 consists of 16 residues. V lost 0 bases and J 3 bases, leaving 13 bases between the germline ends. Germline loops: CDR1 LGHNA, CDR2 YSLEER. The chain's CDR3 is CASSQDTRGITDTQYF. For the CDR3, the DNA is TGCGCCAGCAGCCAAGACACCAGGGGAATTACAGATACGCAGTATTTT.

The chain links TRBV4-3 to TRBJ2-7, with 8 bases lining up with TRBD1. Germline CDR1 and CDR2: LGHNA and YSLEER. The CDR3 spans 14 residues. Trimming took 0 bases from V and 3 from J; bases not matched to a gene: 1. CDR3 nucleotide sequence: TGCGCCAGCAGCCAAGACAGGGGGCGCTACGAGCAGTACTTC. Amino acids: CASSQDRGRYEQYF.

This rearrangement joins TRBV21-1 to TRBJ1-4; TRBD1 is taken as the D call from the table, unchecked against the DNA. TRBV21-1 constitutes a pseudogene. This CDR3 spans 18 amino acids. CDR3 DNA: TGTGCCAGCAGCAAAGAACAGGGGGCGGTAAGGACTAATGAAAAACTGTTTTTT. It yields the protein CASSKEQGAVRTNEKLFF.

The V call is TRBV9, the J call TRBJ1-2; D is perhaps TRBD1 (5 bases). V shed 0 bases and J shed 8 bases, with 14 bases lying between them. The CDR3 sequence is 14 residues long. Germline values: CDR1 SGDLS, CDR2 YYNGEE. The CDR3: CASSVGGHMRGYTF. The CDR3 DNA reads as TGTGCCAGCAGCGTAGGGGGCCACATGAGGGGCTACACCTTC.

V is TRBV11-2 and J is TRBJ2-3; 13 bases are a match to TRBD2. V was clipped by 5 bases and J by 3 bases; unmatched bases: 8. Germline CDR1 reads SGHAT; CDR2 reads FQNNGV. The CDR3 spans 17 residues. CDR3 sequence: CASSREVGLAGTDTQYF. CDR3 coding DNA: TGTGCCAGCAGCAGAGAGGTGGGACTAGCGGGGACAGATACGCAGTATTTT.

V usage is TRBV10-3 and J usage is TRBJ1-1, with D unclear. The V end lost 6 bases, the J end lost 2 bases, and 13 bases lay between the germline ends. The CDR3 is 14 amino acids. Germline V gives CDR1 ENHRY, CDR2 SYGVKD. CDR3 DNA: TGTGCCATCAGCCCGACGGGAGGTAACACTGAAGCTTTCTTT. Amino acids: CAISPTGGNTEAFF.

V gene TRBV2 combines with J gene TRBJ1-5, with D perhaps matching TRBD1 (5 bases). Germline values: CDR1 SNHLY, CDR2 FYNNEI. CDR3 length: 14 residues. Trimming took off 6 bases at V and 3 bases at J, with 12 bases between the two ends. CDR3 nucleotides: TGTGCCAGCAGGGAGACAGATCTCAATCAGCCCCAGCATTTT. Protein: CASRETDLNQPQHF.

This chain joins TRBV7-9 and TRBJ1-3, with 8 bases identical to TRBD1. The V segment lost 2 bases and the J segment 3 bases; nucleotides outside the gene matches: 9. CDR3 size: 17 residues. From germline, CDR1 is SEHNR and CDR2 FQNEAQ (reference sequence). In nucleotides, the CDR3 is TGTGCCAGCAGCTTACTGGCCTCCAGGGGGCGTGGAAACACCATATATTTT. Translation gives CASSLLASRGRGNTIYF.

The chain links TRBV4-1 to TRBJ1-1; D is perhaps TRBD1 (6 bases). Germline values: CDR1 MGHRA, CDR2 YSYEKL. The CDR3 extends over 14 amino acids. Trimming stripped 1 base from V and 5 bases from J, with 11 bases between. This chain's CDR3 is CASSQVTQGTEAFF. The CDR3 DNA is TGCGCCAGCAGCCAAGTTACCCAGGGGACTGAAGCTTTCTTT.

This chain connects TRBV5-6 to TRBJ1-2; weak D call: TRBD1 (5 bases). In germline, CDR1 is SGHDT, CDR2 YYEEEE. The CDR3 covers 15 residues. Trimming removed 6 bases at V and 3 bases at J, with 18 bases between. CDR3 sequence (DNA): TGTGCCAGCATCACTTGGTACCAGGGAGACTATGGCTACACCTTC. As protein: CASITWYQGDYGYTF. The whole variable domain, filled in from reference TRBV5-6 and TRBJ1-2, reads DAGVTQSPTHLIKTRGQQVTLRCSPKSGHDTVSWYQQALGQGPQFIFQYYEEEERQRGNFPDRFSGHQFPNYSSELNVNALLLGDSALYLCASITWYQGDYGYTFGSGTRLTVV.

The CDR3 spells CASSWTGPYEQYF. CDR3 sequence (DNA): TGTGCCAGCAGTTGGACAGGCCCCTACGAGCAGTACTTC. The V and J genes are TRBV6-1 and TRBJ2-7; 7 nucleotides agree with TRBD1. Germline V lookup: CDR1 MNHNS, CDR2 SASEGT. The CDR3 consists of 13 residues. The junction had 3 bases not matched to a gene; V was cut back by 5 bases and J by 2 bases.

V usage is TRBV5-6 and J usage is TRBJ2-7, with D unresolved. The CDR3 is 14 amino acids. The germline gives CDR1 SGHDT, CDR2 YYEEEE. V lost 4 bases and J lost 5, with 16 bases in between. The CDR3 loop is CASSPQSSRHEQYF. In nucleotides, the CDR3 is TGTGCCAGCAGCCCCCAATCCTCTAGGCACGAGCAGTACTTC. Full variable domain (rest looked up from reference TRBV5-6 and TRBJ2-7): DAGVTQSPTHLIKTRGQQVTLRCSPKSGHDTVSWYQQALGQGPQFIFQYYEEEERQRGNFPDRFSGHQFPNYSSELNVNALLLGDSALYLCASSPQSSRHEQYFGPGTRLTVT.

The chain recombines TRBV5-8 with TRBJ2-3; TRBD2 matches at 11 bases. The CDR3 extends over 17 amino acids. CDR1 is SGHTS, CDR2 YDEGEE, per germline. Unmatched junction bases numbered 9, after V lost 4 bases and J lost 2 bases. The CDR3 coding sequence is TGTGCCAGCAGCCAGGGACTAGCGGTCGGGTCCACAGATACGCAGTATTTT. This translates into CASSQGLAVGSTDTQYF.